These 12 T cell receptor beta chains were sequenced from one sample in a study of shared clonotypes between healthy human individuals. Profiling relied on immunoSEQ multiplex PCR, and the TCRdb table lists in-frame clones only, not all of them. The repertoire holds around 550,000 clones, 90% to 97% seen once, with about 0.064% in the top ten. The sample comprised naive CD4+ T cells sorted from blood. Subset here: CD45RA+ positively selected. These receptors were collected from a woman younger than 45 in good health.

The V call is TRBV7-2, the J call TRBJ1-2, with D tentatively TRBD1 (5 bases). CDR3 length: 14 amino acids. CDR1 and CDR2 (germline): SGHTA, FQGNSA. Trimming stripped 2 bases from V and 6 bases from J, with 13 bases between. The CDR3: CASSLWATVDGYTF. In nucleotides, the CDR3 is TGTGCCAGCAGCTTATGGGCGACAGTCGATGGCTACACCTTC.

V usage is TRBV10-3 and J usage is TRBJ2-1; D call uncertain. The CDR3 is 16 residues long. V was clipped by 4 bases and J by 5 bases, with 18 bases between them. Germline lookup yields CDR1 ENHRY and CDR2 SYGVKD. CDR3 loop: CAISVGGIYQNNEQFF. The DNA for the CDR3 is TGTGCCATCAGTGTAGGCGGTATCTATCAAAACAATGAGCAGTTCTTC.

This chain connects TRBV5-5 to TRBJ2-2, with TRBD1 identical over 8 bases. CDR1 and CDR2 (germline): SGHKS, YYEKEE (reference sequence). This CDR3 is 16 amino acids long. Losses at the gene ends were 0 bases for V and 4 bases for J; bases not matched to a gene: 5. The chain's CDR3 is CASSLVRGPGTGELFF. CDR3 nucleotides: TGTGCCAGCAGCTTGGTCAGGGGGCCGGGCACCGGGGAGCTGTTTTTT.

This clone was seen more than once but under ten times. The chain has TRBV11-2 and TRBJ2-2; D is unresolved. Germline assignment: CDR1 SGHAT and CDR2 FQNNGV. The V and J ends lost 1 base and 1 base respectively, with 4 bases between them. The CDR3 totals 14 residues. The CDR3 DNA follows: TGTGCCAGCAGCTTAGTCGAGAACACCGGGGAGCTGTTTTTT. Its protein is CASSLVENTGELFF.

The V gene is TRBV5-1, the J gene TRBJ2-2; D ambiguous. The CDR3 extends over 15 amino acids. The ends were cut back, 2 bases at V and 8 bases at J, with 16 bases in the middle. Germline CDR1 is SGHRS and CDR2 is YFSETQ. CDR3 DNA sequence: TGCGCCAGCAGCTTACCGGGCCCTCATGGGGGGGAGCTGTTTTTT. It specifies CASSLPGPHGGELFF.

V gene TRBV30 combines with J gene TRBJ1-4; a possible D gene is TRBD1 (5 bases). Trimming took off 1 base at V and 7 bases at J, with 13 bases between the two ends. There are 14 residues in the CDR3. Per germline, CDR1 GTSNPN and CDR2 SVGIG (reference sequence). Here the CDR3 reads CAWSGGGTGEKLFF. The CDR3 DNA reads TGTGCCTGGAGTGGGGGCGGGACGGGTGAAAAACTGTTTTTT.

The chain couples TRBV4-1 to TRBJ2-7; TRBD2 matches at 7 bases. CDR3 length equals 14 residues. Looked up from germline, CDR1 is MGHRA and CDR2 is YSYEKL. V shed 1 base and J 7 bases; nucleotides not matched to a gene: 7. The CDR3, as DNA: TGCGCCAGCAGCCAAGTTTCAGCAGCGGGAGAGCAGTACTTC. This encodes CASSQVSAAGEQYF.

V gene TRBV4-2 combines with J gene TRBJ2-1; 14 positions match TRBD2. Germline V gene data show CDR1 as LGHNA and CDR2 as YNFKEQ. V lost 1 base, J lost 1 base, and 0 bases stayed unmatched. This CDR3 is 17 amino acids long. This CDR3 reads CASSQGLAGGSYNEQFF. The CDR3 DNA is TGTGCCAGCAGCCAAGGACTAGCGGGAGGGTCCTACAATGAGCAGTTCTTC.

The genes are TRBV28 and TRBJ1-5; D ambiguous. Germline-derived CDR1 and CDR2 are MDHEN and SYDVKM. This CDR3 region has 13 residues. V was clipped by 7 bases and J by 4 bases, with 11 bases between them. The CDR3 coding sequence is TGTGCCAGCACCGAAGTGGGAAATCAGCCCCAGCATTTT. This codes for CASTEVGNQPQHF.

The chain joins TRBV7-9 to TRBJ1-5; no firm D call. Germline CDR1 SEHNR, CDR2 FQNEAQ (reference sequence). This CDR3 has 12 residues. V dropped 5 bases and J dropped 0 bases, with 2 bases sitting between them. The DNA of the CDR3 is TGTGCCAGCAGCATTAGCAATCAGCCCCAGCATTTT. Amino acids: CASSISNQPQHF. Full variable domain (missing parts from reference TRBV7-9 and TRBJ1-5): DTGVSQNPRHKITKRGQNVTFRCDPISEHNRLYWYRQTLGQGPEFLTYFQNEAQLEKSRLLSDRFSAERPKGSFSTLEIQRTEQGDSAMYLCASSISNQPQHFGDGTRLSIL.

The chain links TRBV18 to TRBJ2-1; TRBD2 matches 7 bases. The ends lost 3 bases at V and 2 bases at J; junction bases unmatched: 7. The germline CDR1 and CDR2 sequences are KGHSH and LQKENI. The CDR3 length is 16 residues. The CDR3 sequence: CASSPLAEPTYNEQFF. CDR3 bases: TGTGCCAGCTCACCGCTAGCGGAGCCTACCTACAATGAGCAGTTCTTC.

The CDR3 DNA reads as TGTGCTAGTGGTTTGGGAGCCACTCCTAATGAGCAGTTCTTC. It codes for CASGLGATPNEQFF. This chain uses TRBV12-5 with TRBJ2-1; D is undetermined. Germline assignment: CDR1 LGHNT and CDR2 FRNRAP. Trimming removed 1 base from V and 7 bases from J, with 11 bases in between. This CDR3 contains 14 residues.